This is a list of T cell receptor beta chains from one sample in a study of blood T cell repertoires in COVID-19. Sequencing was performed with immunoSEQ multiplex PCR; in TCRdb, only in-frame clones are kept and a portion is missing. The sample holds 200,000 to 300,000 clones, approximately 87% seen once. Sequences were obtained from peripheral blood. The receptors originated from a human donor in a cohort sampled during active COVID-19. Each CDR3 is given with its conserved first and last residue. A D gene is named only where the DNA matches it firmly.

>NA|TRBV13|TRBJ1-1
CASSARGGGVLGNTEAFF
TGTGCCAGCAGCGCGCGAGGAGGAGGGGTCCTAGGGAACACTGAAGCTTTCTTT
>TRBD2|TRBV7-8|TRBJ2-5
CASSLGLAGQETQYF
TGTGCCAGCAGCCTGGGACTAGCGGGACAAGAGACCCAGTACTTC
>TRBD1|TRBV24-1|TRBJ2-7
CATSDSGTGVFEQYF
TGTGCCACCAGTGATTCCGGGACAGGGGTGTTCGAGCAGTACTTC
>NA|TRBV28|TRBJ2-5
CASSLGVTVYQETQYF
TGTGCCAGCAGTTTAGGAGTGACAGTGTACCAAGAGACCCAGTACTTC
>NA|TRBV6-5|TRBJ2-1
CASSTSGAWNEQFF
TGTGCCAGCAGTACCTCAGGGGCATGGAATGAGCAGTTCTTC
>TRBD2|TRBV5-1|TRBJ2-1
CASSKGLADDRMQFF
TGCGCCAGCAGTAAGGGACTAGCGGACGACAGGATGCAGTTCTTC
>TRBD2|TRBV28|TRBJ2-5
CASSSSGTSGLGETQYF
TGTGCCAGCAGTTCCTCCGGGACTAGCGGGTTGGGAGAGACCCAGTACTTC
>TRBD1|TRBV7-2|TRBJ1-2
CASSGRQGSANYGYTF
TGTGCCAGCAGCGGGCGACAGGGCTCAGCTAACTATGGCTACACCTTC
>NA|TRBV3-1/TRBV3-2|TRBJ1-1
CASSRVNTEAFF
TGTGCCAGCAGCCGCGTGAACACTGAAGCTTTCTTT
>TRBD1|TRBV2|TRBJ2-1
CASSLRQGANNEQFF
TGTGCCAGCAGTCTCCGACAGGGGGCGAACAATGAGCAGTTCTTC